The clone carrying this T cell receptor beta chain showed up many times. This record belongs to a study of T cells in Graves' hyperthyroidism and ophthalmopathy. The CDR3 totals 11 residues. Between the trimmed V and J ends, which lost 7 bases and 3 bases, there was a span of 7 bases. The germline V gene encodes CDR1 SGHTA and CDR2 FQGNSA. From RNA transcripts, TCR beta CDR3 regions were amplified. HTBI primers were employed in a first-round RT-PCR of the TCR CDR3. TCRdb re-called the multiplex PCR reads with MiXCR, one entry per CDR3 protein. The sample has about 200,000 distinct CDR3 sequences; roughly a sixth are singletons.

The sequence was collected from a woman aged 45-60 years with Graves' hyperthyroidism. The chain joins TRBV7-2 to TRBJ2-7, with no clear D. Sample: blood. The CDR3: CASIEDYEQYF. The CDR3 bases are TGTGCCAGCATCGAGGACTACGAGCAGTACTTC.